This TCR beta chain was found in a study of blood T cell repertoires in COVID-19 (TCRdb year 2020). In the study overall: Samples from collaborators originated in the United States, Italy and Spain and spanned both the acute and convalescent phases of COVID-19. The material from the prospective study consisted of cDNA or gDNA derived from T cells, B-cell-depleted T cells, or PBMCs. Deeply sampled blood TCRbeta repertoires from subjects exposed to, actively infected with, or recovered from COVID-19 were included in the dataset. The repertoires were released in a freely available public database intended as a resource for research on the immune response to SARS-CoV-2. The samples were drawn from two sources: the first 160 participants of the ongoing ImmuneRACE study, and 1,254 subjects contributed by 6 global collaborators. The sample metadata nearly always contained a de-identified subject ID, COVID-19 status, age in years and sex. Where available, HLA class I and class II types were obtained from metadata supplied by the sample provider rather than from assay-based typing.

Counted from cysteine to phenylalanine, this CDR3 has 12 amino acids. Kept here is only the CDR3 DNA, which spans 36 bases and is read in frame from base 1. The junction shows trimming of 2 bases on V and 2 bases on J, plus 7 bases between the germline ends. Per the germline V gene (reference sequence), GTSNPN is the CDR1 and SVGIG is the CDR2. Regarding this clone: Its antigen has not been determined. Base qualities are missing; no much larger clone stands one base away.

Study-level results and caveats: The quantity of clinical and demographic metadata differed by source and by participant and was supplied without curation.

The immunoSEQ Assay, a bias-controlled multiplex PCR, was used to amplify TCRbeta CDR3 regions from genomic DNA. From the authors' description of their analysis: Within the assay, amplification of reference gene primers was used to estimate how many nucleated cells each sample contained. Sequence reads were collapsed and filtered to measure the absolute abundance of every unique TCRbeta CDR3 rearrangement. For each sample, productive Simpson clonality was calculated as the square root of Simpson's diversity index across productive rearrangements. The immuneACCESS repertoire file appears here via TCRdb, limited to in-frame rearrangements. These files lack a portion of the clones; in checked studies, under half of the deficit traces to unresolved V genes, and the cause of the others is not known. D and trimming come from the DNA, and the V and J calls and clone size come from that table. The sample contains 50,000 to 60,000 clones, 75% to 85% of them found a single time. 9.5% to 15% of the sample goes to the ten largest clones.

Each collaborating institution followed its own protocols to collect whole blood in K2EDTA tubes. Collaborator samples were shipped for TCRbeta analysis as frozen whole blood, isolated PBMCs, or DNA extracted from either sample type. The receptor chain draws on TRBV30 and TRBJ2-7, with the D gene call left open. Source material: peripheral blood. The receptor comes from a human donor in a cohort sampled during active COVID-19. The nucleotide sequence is TGTGCCTGGAGTATACAACCCTACGAGCAGTACTTC. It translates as CAWSIQPYEQYF. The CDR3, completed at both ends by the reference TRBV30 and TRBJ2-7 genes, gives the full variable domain SQTIHQWPATLVQPVGSPLSLECTVEGTSNPNLYWYRQAAGRGLQLLFYSVGIGQISSEVPQNLSASRPQDRQFILSSKKLLLSDSGFYLCAWSIQPYEQYFGPGTRLTVT.